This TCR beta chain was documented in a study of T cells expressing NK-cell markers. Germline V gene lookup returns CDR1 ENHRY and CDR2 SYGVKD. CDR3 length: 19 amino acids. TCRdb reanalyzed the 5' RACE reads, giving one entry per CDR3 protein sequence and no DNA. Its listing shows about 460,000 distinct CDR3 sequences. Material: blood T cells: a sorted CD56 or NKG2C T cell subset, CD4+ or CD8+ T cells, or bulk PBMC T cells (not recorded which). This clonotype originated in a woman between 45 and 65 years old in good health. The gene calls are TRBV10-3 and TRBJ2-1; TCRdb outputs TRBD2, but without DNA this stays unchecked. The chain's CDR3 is CAISESGASGRSAYNEQFF.